What follows are 16 T cell receptor beta chains derived from one specimen sequenced in a study of T-cell reconstitution after alpha-beta-depleted transplantation in children. Unique molecular identifiers were built into the TCRbeta library. A single record per CDR3 protein comes from TCRdb applying MiXCR to the PCR reads. In the table there are 90,000 to 100,000 distinct CDR3 sequences, 20% to 30% of which are singletons. The input for sequencing was PBMCs, taken before TCRalphabeta/CD19-depleted stem cell transplant. The origin of the receptors is a boy aged 2 to 10 with acute lymphoblastic leukemia, due to receive a stem cell transplant.

The CDR3 reads CASSSDRVGTDTQYF. The CDR3 nucleotides are TGCGCCAGCAGCTCGGACAGGGTGGGCACAGATACGCAGTATTTT. V is TRBV4-1 and J is TRBJ2-3, with TRBD1 matching 8 bases. V lost 5 bases and J lost 1; bases outside the gene matches: 5. The CDR3 has 15 amino acids. Looked up from germline, CDR1 is MGHRA and CDR2 is YSYEKL.

The sample holds a few counts of this clonotype. The rearrangement links TRBV7-2 to TRBJ1-1; D remains ambiguous. Trimming cost V 1 base and J 5 bases, with 20 bases left between them. Per the germline V gene, CDR1 is SGHTA and CDR2 is FQGNSA. The CDR3 is made up of 17 amino acids. CDR3 sequence (DNA): TGTGCCAGCAGCTTAGGAGCGGGCAGCCAACTCACTACTGAAGCTTTCTTT. Its translation is CASSLGAGSQLTTEAFF.

The rearrangement uses TRBV6-2 or TRBV6-3 and TRBJ2-7; TRBD1 matches at 8 bases. This CDR3 is built from 17 residues. The trim removed 0 bases at V and 2 bases at J, leaving 9 bases unmatched. The germline CDR1 and CDR2 sequences are MNHEY and SVGEGT. The CDR3 bases are TGTGCCAGCAGTTACTCGGGACAGGAGGTCGTACCCTACGAGCAGTACTTC. Protein product: CASSYSGQEVVPYEQYF.

A few counts support this clonotype. CDR3 DNA sequence: TGTGCCACCAGCAGAGACCGTTTCGGGCAGGGTGAATGGGGGGCCAACGTCCTGACTTTC. The encoded protein is CATSRDRFGQGEWGANVLTF. This chain connects TRBV15 to TRBJ2-6; D is perhaps TRBD1 (5 bases). Germline assignment: CDR1 LNHNV and CDR2 YYDKDF (reference sequence). CDR3 size: 20 residues. V lost 0 bases to trimming and J lost 4 bases, with 22 bases between them.

The rearrangement uses TRBV20-1 and TRBJ1-2; tentatively, D is TRBD1 (5 bases). The CDR3 has 11 amino acids. Trimming pared 4 bases from V and 5 bases from J, leaving 8 bases between. Germline V gives CDR1 DFQATT, CDR2 SNEGSKA (reference sequence). The CDR3 is CSANPGYGYTF. In DNA form, the CDR3 reads TGCAGTGCTAACCCAGGGTATGGCTACACCTTC.

This clonotype was observed a few times. The chain recombines TRBV7-3 with TRBJ2-7, with D hard to call. Germline CDR1 and CDR2: SGHTA and FQGTGA. This CDR3 has 13 amino acids. V shed 5 bases and J shed 6 bases, with 14 bases lying between them. In DNA form, the CDR3 reads TGTGCCAGCAGCCCTTCAGGTGGCCTCGAGCAGTACTTC. Protein sequence: CASSPSGGLEQYF.

This clonotype was picked up a small number of times. The chain joins TRBV28 to TRBJ2-7; D not resolved. Trimming cost V 6 bases and J 6 bases, with 9 bases left between them. The germline gives CDR1 MDHEN, CDR2 SYDVKM. This CDR3 is built from 11 residues. CDR3 sequence reads: CASRRSSEQYF. The CDR3 nucleotides are TGTGCCAGCAGACGTAGTAGCGAGCAGTACTTC.

This clonotype was recorded a few times. The chain has TRBV10-3 and TRBJ1-2; TRBD1 agrees at 8 bases. The CDR3 extends over 12 amino acids. The germline V gene has CDR1 ENHRY and CDR2 SYGVKD. V dropped 5 bases and J dropped 7; count of bases not matched to a gene: 3. The CDR3 is CAISFGQGGYTF. The CDR3 bases are TGTGCCATCAGTTTTGGACAGGGTGGCTACACCTTC.

The V and J genes are TRBV3-1 and TRBJ1-1; 8 positions agree with TRBD1. This CDR3 has 14 residues. Trimming cost V 4 bases and J 4 bases; bases outside gene matches: 5. Germline CDR1 reads LGHDT; CDR2 reads YNNKEL (reference sequence). The CDR3 here is CASSPSQGATEAFF. The CDR3 DNA reads TGTGCCAGCAGCCCGAGCCAGGGGGCCACTGAAGCTTTCTTT.

There are a few counts of this clonotype. The rearrangement uses TRBV20-1 and TRBJ2-7; 10 bases map to TRBD2. The CDR3 is 13 amino acids. The V and J ends lost 7 bases and 3 bases, in that order; junction bases with no gene match: 6. Germline values: CDR1 DFQATT, CDR2 SNEGSKA (reference sequence). As DNA, the CDR3 is TGCAGTGTTAGGACTAGCGGTCTCTACGAGCAGTACTTC. Translation gives CSVRTSGLYEQYF.

This rearrangement joins TRBV6-1 to TRBJ2-7; D remains unclear. The CDR3 is 13 amino acids. V gave up 6 bases and J gave up 5 bases, with 14 bases separating them. Germline-derived CDR1 and CDR2 are MNHNS and SASEGT. DNA for the CDR3: TGTGCCAGCAGCCCTACAACAGTCCACGAGCAGTACTTC. It specifies CASSPTTVHEQYF.

This rearrangement joins TRBV6-5 to TRBJ1-4; D is possibly TRBD1 (5 bases). Germline values: CDR1 MNHEY, CDR2 SVGAGI. V shed 2 bases and J shed 8 bases, with 12 bases lying between them. The CDR3 loop spans 14 amino acids. The CDR3, as DNA: TGTGCCAGCAGTTACAGGAGGGGAAGAGAAAAACTGTTTTTT. Its protein is CASSYRRGREKLFF.

This chain uses TRBV12-3 or TRBV12-4 with TRBJ2-1; perhaps TRBD2 as D (6 bases). The CDR3 spans 17 residues. With 4 bases removed from V and 0 bases from J, the gap between germline ends came to 16 bases. CDR3 sequence: CASSSPKASASYNEQFF. CDR3 nucleotide sequence: TGTGCCAGCAGTTCCCCTAAAGCTAGCGCCTCCTACAATGAGCAGTTCTTC.

This clonotype was seen at least ten times. The chain employs TRBV12-3 or TRBV12-4 and TRBJ2-1; D ambiguous. The CDR3 runs to 13 residues. V was pared by 3 bases and J by 9 bases, with 12 bases between. The CDR3 coding sequence is TGTGCCAGCAGTTTCTTTGGGCTGTCTGAGCAGTTCTTC. Its translation: CASSFFGLSEQFF.

In its sample, this clonotype was seen a few times. CDR3 coding DNA: TGTGCCAGCAGCTTAGCCGGCGGGCCGACAGTCTCAAACACCATATATTTT. It codes for CASSLAGGPTVSNTIYF. The rearrangement joins TRBV7-9 to TRBJ1-3; D possibly corresponds to TRBD1 (5 bases). Trimming took off 0 bases at V and 6 bases at J, with 18 bases between the two ends. This CDR3 contains 17 residues. Germline CDR1 is SEHNR and CDR2 is FQNEAQ (reference sequence).

In its sample, this clonotype ranks as medium-sized. J is TRBJ2-7 and V is TRBV5-1; TRBD1 or TRBD2 may be the D gene (5 bases each). The germline gives CDR1 SGHRS, CDR2 YFSETQ. CDR3 size: 14 residues. The V gene lost 4 bases and the J gene lost 7 bases, with 18 bases spanning the gap. In DNA, the CDR3 is TGCGCCAGCAGCGGAACATCGGGGACGGGGGAGCAGTACTTC. Translating gives CASSGTSGTGEQYF. The complete variable domain, with remaining parts taken from reference TRBV5-1 and TRBJ2-7, reads KAGVTQTPRYLIKTRGQQVTLSCSPISGHRSVSWYQQTPGQGLQFLFEYFSETQRNKGNFPGRFSGRQFSNSRSEMNVSTLELGDSALYLCASSGTSGTGEQYFGPGTRLTVT.